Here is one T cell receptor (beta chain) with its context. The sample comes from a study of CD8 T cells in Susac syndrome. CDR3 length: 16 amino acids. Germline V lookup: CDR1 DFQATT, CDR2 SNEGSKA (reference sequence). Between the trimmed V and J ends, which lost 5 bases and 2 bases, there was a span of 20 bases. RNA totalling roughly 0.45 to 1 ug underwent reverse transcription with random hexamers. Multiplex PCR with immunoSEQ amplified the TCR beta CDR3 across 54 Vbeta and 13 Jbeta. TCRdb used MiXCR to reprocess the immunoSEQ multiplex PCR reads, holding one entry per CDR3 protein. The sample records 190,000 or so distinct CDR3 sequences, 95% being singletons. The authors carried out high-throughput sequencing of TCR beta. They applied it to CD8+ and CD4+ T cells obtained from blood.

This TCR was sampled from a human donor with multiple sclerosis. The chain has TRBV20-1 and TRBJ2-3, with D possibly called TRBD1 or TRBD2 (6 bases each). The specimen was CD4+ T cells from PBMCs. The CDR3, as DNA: TGCAGTGCTCATGACCCGGGGGCGGGGAACACAGATACGCAGTATTTT. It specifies CSAHDPGAGNTDTQYF.